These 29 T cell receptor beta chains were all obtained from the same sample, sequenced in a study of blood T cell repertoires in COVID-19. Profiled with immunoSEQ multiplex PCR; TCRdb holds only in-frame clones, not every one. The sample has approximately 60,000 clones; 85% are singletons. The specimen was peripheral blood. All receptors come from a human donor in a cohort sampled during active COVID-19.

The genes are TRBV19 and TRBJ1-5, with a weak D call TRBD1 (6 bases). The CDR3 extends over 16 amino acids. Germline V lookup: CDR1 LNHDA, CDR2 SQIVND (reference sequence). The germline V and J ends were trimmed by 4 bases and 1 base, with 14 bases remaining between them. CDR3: CASSTGRGSSNQPQHF. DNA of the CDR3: TGTGCCAGTAGTACTGGCAGGGGCTCCAGCAATCAGCCCCAGCATTTT.

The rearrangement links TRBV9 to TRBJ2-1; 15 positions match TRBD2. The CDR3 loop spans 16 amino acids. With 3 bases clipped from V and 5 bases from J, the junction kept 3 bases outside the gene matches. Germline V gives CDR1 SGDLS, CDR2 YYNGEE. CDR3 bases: TGTGCCAGCAGCGCGGGGACTAGCGGGGGGAACAATGAGCAGTTCTTC. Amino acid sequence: CASSAGTSGGNNEQFF.

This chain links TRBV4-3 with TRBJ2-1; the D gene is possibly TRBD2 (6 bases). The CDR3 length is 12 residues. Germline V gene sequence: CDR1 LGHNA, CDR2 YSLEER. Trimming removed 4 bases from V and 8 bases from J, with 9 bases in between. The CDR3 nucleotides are TGCGCCAGCAGCCCCCGGGGGTATGAGCAGTTCTTC. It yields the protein CASSPRGYEQFF.

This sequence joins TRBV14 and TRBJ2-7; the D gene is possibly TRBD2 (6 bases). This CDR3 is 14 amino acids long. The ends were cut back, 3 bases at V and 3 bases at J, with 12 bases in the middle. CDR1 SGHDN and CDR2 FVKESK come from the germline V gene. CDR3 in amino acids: CASSQSGGDYEQYF. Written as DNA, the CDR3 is TGTGCCAGCAGCCAGTCCGGGGGTGACTACGAGCAGTACTTC.

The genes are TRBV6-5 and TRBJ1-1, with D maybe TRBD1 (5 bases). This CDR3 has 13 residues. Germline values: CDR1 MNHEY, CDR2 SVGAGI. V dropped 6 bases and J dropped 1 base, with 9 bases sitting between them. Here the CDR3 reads CASRVDKNTEAFF. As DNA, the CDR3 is TGTGCCAGCAGGGTGGACAAGAACACTGAAGCTTTCTTT.

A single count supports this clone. The CDR3, as DNA: TGTGCCAGCAGTGAGTTTTTGTGGGAGGATACGCAGTATTTT. Protein product: CASSEFLWEDTQYF. The chain has TRBV6-4 and TRBJ2-3, with D perhaps matching TRBD2 (5 bases). This CDR3 is 14 amino acids long. V lost 3 bases and J 6 bases, leaving 13 bases between the germline ends. Germline V gene lookup returns CDR1 MRHNA and CDR2 SNTAGT.

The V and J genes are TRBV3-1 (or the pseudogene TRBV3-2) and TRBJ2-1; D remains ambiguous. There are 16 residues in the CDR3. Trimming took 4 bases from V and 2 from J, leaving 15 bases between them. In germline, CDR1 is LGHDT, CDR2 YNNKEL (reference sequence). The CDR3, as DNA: TGTGCCAGCAGCCTTTCAGCCAAACAGCCCTACAATGAGCAGTTCTTC. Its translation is CASSLSAKQPYNEQFF.

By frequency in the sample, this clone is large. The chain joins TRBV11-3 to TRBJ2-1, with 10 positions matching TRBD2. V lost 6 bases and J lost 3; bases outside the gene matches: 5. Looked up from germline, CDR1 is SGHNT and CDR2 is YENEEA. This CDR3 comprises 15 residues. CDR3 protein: CASSPSSGGYNEQFF. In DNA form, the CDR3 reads TGTGCCAGCAGTCCATCTAGCGGGGGCTACAATGAGCAGTTCTTC.

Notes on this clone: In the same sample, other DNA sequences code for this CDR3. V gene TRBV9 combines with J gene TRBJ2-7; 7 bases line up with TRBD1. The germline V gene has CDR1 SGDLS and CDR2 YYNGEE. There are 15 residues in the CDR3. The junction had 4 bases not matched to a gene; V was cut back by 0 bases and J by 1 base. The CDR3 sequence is CASSVGGTASYEQYF. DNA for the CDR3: TGTGCCAGCAGCGTAGGAGGGACAGCTTCCTACGAGCAGTACTTC.

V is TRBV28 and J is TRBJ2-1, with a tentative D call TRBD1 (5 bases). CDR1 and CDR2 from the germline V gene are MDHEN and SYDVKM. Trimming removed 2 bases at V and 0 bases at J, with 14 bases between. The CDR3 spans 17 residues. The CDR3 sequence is CASSLGAQASSYNEQFF. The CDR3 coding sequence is TGTGCCAGCAGTTTAGGGGCGCAGGCGAGCTCCTACAATGAGCAGTTCTTC.

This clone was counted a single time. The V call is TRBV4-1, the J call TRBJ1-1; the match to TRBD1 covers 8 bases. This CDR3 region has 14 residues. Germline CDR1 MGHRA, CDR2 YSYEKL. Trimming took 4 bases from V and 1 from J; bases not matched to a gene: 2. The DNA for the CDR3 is TGCGCCAGCAGCCGAGACAGGGGGAACACTGAAGCTTTCTTT. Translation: CASSRDRGNTEAFF.

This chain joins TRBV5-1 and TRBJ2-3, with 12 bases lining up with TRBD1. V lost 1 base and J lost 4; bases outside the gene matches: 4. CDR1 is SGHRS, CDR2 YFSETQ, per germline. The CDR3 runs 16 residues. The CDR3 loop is CASSLKGQGASDTQYF. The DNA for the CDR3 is TGCGCCAGCAGCTTGAAGGGACAGGGGGCGTCAGATACGCAGTATTTT.

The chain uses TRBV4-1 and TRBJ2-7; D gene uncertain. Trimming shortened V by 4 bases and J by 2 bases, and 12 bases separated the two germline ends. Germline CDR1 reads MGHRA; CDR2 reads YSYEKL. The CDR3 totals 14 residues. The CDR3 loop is CASSPDTLTYEQYF. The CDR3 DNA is TGCGCCAGCAGCCCTGACACCTTAACCTACGAGCAGTACTTC.

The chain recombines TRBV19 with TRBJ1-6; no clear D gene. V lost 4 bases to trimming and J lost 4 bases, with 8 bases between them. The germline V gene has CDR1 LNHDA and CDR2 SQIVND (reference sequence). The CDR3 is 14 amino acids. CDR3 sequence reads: CASSTLAYNSPLHF. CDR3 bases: TGTGCCAGTAGTACCTTGGCTTATAATTCACCCCTCCACTTT.

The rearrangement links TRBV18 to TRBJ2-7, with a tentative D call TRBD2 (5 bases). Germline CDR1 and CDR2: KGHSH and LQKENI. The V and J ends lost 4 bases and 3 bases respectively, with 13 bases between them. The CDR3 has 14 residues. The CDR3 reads CASSRADGSYEQYF. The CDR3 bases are TGTGCCAGCTCACGAGCGGACGGAAGCTACGAGCAGTACTTC.

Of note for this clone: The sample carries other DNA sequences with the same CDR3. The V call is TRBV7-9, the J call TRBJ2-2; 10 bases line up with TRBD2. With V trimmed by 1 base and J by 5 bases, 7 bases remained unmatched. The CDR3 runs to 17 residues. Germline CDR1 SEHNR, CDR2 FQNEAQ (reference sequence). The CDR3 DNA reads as TGTGCCAGCAGCTTAGTCGGAGCGGGGGGGCTTACCGGGGAGCTGTTTTTT. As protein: CASSLVGAGGLTGELFF.

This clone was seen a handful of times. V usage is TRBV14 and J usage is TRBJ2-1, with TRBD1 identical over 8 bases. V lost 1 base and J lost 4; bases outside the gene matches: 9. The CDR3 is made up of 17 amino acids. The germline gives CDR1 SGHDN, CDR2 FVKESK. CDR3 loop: CASSQVRGTGAYNEQFF. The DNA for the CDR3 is TGTGCCAGCAGCCAAGTCCGCGGGACAGGAGCTTACAATGAGCAGTTCTTC. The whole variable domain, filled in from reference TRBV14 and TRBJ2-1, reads EAGVTQFPSHSVIEKGQTVTLRCDPISGHDNLYWYRRVMGKEIKFLLHFVKESKQDESGMPNNRFLAERTGGTYSTLKVQPAELEDSGVYFCASSQVRGTGAYNEQFFGPGTRLTVL.

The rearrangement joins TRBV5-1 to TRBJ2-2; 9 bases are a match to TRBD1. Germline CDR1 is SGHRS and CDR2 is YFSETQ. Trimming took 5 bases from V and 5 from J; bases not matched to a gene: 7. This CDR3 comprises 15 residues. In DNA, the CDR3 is TGCGCCAGCAGAAGGGACAGGGTCGATACCGGGGAGCTGTTTTTT. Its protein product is CASRRDRVDTGELFF.

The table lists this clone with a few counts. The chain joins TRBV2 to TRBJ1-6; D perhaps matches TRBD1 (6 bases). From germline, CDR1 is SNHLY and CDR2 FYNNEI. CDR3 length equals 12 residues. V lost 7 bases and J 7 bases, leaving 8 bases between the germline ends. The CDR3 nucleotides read TGTGCCAGCAACAGGGAAAATTCACCCCTCCACTTT. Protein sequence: CASNRENSPLHF.

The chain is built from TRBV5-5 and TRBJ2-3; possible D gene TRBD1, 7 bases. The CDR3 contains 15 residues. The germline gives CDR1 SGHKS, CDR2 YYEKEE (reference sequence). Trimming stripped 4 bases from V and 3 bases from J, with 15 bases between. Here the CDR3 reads CASSLRQGGTDTQYF. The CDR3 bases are TGTGCCAGCAGCCTCAGACAGGGAGGTACAGATACGCAGTATTTT.

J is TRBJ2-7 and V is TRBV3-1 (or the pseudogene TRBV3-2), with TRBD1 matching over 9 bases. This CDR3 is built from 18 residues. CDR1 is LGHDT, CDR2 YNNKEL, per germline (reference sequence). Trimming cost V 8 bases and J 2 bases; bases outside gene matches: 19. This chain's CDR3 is CASARDREPFGVAYEQYF. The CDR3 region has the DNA TGTGCCAGCGCCCGGGACAGGGAACCCTTCGGGGTGGCCTACGAGCAGTACTTC.

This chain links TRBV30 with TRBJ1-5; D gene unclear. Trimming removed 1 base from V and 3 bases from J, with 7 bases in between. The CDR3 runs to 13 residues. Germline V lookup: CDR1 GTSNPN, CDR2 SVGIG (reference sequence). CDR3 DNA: TGTGCCTGGAGTGGGGCTTCCAATCAGCCCCAGCATTTT. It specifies CAWSGASNQPQHF.

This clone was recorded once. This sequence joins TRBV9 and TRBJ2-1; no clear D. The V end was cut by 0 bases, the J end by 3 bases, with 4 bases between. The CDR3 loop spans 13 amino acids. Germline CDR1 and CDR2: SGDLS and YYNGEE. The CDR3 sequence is CASSVAVYNEQFF. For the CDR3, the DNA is TGTGCCAGCAGCGTAGCGGTCTACAATGAGCAGTTCTTC.

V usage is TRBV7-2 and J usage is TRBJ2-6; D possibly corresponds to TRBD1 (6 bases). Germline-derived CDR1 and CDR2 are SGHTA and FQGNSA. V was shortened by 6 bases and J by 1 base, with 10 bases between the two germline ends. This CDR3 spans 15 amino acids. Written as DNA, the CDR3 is TGTGCCAGCAGTAATACAGGGTCTGGGGCCAACGTCCTGACTTTC. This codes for CASSNTGSGANVLTF. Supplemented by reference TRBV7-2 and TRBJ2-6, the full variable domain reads GAGVSQSPSNKVTEKGKDVELRCDPISGHTALYWYRQSLGQGLEFLIYFQGNSAPDKSGLPSDRFSAERTGGSVSTLTIQRTQQEDSAVYLCASSNTGSGANVLTFGAGSRLTVL.

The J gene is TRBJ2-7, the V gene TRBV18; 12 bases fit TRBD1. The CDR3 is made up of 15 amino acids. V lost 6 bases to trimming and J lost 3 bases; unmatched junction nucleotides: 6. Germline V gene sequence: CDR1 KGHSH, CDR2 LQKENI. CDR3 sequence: CASSTGTGGLYEQYF. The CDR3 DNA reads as TGTGCCAGCTCTACCGGGACAGGGGGCCTCTACGAGCAGTACTTC.

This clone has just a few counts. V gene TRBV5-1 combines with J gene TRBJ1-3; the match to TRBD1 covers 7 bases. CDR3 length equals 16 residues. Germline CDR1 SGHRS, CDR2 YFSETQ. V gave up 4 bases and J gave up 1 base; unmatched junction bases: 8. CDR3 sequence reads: CASSPGQSVSGNTIYF. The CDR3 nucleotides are TGCGCCAGCAGCCCGGGACAGTCTGTTTCTGGAAACACCATATATTTT. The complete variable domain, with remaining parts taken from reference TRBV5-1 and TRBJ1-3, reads KAGVTQTPRYLIKTRGQQVTLSCSPISGHRSVSWYQQTPGQGLQFLFEYFSETQRNKGNFPGRFSGRQFSNSRSEMNVSTLELGDSALYLCASSPGQSVSGNTIYFGEGSWLTVV.

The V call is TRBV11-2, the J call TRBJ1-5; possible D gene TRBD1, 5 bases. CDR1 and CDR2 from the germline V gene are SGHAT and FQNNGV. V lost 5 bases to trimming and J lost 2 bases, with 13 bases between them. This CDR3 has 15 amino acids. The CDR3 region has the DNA TGTGCCAGCAGCCCAGCCCAGGGTGGCAATCAGCCCCAGCATTTT. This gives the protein CASSPAQGGNQPQHF.

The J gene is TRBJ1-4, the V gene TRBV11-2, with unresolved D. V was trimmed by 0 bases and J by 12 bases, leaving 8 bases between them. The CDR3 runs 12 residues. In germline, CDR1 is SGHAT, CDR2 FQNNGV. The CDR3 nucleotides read TGTGCCAGCAGCTTAGATCGGTCGCAACTGTTTTTT. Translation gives CASSLDRSQLFF.

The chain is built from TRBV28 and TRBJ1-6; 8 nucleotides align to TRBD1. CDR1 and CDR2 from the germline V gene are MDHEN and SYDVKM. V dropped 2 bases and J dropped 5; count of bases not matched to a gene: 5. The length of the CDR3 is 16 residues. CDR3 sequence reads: CASSLGGTGNNSPLHF. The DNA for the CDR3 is TGTGCCAGCAGTTTAGGGGGGACAGGCAATAATTCACCCCTCCACTTT. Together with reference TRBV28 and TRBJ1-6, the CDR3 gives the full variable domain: DVKVTQSSRYLVKRTGEKVFLECVQDMDHENMFWYRQDPGLGLRLIYFSYDVKMKEKGDIPEGYSVSREKKERFSLILESASTNQTSMYLCASSLGGTGNNSPLHFGNGTRLTVT.